This passage covers 14 T cell receptor beta chains from one sample sequenced in a study of blood T cell repertoires in COVID-19 (TCRdb year 2020). Libraries came from the immunoSEQ multiplex PCR assay. Not all clones reach the TCRdb copy of this immuneACCESS table, which keeps in-frame sequences only. Checked studies attribute under half of the gap to unresolved V genes and leave the rest unexplained. The sample yields 89,000 or so clones; roughly nine tenths were counted once. 2.7% of the sample is in the top ten clones. The sample comprised peripheral blood. The receptors originated from a man over 45 with COVID-19, enrolled during active disease.

V gene TRBV27 combines with J gene TRBJ1-2, with D tentatively TRBD1 (5 bases). CDR3 length: 17 residues. Germline loops: CDR1 MNHEY, CDR2 SMNVEV (reference sequence). The V and J ends lost 0 bases and 0 bases respectively, with 14 bases between them. The CDR3 bases are TGTGCCAGCAGTTTATCGATTGCCGCCAGGGCTAACTATGGCTACACCTTC. The encoded protein is CASSLSIAARANYGYTF.

This clone occurred once. The V call is TRBV11-2, the J call TRBJ2-2, with 16 bases aligning to TRBD2. V lost 0 bases, J lost 5 bases, and 9 bases stayed unmatched. Germline V gene lookup returns CDR1 SGHAT and CDR2 FQNNGV. The CDR3 is 20 amino acids. The CDR3 loop is CASSLEPGTSGGARTGELFF. DNA of the CDR3: TGTGCCAGCAGCTTAGAACCTGGGACTAGCGGGGGGGCTAGGACCGGGGAGCTGTTTTTT.

The chain uses TRBV2 and TRBJ1-2; 8 bases map to TRBD1. The germline gives CDR1 SNHLY, CDR2 FYNNEI. V gave up 3 bases and J gave up 4 bases; unmatched junction bases: 4. This CDR3 comprises 14 residues. CDR3 bases: TGTGCCAGCAGTGACTCGACAGGGGCCTATGGCTACACCTTC. Amino acid sequence: CASSDSTGAYGYTF.

V is TRBV12-3 or TRBV12-4 and J is TRBJ1-2, with D tentatively TRBD1 (5 bases). V dropped 3 bases and J dropped 11 bases, with 13 bases sitting between them. This CDR3 has 12 amino acids. The CDR3: CASSLQGVGYTF. The CDR3 region has the DNA TGTGCCAGCAGTTTGCAAGGGGTCGGGTACACCTTC.

This chain joins TRBV5-1 and TRBJ2-7, with TRBD1 as a possible D gene (7 bases). Germline values: CDR1 SGHRS, CDR2 YFSETQ. V dropped 1 base and J dropped 1 base, with 21 bases sitting between them. CDR3 length equals 18 residues. The CDR3 region has the DNA TGCGCCAGCAGCTTGCCAGGGGGGACAGTTAGCTGGTCCTACGAGCAGTACTTC. Translating it yields CASSLPGGTVSWSYEQYF.

The rearrangement links TRBV11-2 to TRBJ1-2, with unresolved D. The ends were cut back, 0 bases at V and 2 bases at J, with 10 bases in the middle. The CDR3 runs 15 residues. Looked up from germline, CDR1 is SGHAT and CDR2 is FQNNGV. CDR3 region: CASSLDGTINYGYTF. CDR3 sequence (DNA): TGTGCCAGCAGCTTAGATGGCACAATAAACTATGGCTACACCTTC.

This clone was detected only once. This rearrangement joins TRBV6-1 to TRBJ2-1, with D perhaps TRBD2 (6 bases). Germline values: CDR1 MNHNS, CDR2 SASEGT. The CDR3 is 19 amino acids. V dropped 2 bases and J dropped 0 bases, with 20 bases sitting between them. The CDR3 bases are TGTGCCAGCAGTGAATTTGAAATCCCGCGGGGCCTCTCCTACAATGAGCAGTTCTTC. It specifies CASSEFEIPRGLSYNEQFF.

This clone showed up just a few times. This sequence joins TRBV4-2 and TRBJ1-5; possible D gene TRBD1, 5 bases. Germline assignment: CDR1 LGHNA and CDR2 YNFKEQ. V was cut by 1 base and J by 5 bases, with 6 bases left in between. The CDR3 length is 13 residues. The CDR3 sequence is CASSQAGDQPQHF. The DNA for the CDR3 is TGTGCCAGCAGCCAAGCGGGGGATCAGCCCCAGCATTTT.

V usage is TRBV6-1 and J usage is TRBJ2-7; TRBD1 aligns across 11 bases. In germline, CDR1 is MNHNS, CDR2 SASEGT. The CDR3 is 13 amino acids. J gave up 6 bases and V 4 bases, and 2 bases lay outside the gene matches. The CDR3 sequence: CASSADRGPEQYF. The DNA for the CDR3 is TGTGCCAGCAGTGCGGACAGGGGGCCCGAGCAGTACTTC.

The chain links TRBV24-1 to TRBJ1-2, with D possibly matching TRBD1 (5 bases). This CDR3 spans 15 amino acids. V was trimmed by 3 bases and J by 7 bases, leaving 17 bases between them. Germline V gene data show CDR1 as KGHDR and CDR2 as SFDVKD. This CDR3 reads CATSDRQGGVSGYTF. CDR3 sequence (DNA): TGTGCCACCAGTGATCGTCAGGGAGGAGTATCTGGCTACACCTTC.

The J gene is TRBJ1-1, the V gene TRBV10-3; 7 positions match TRBD1. Germline V gives CDR1 ENHRY, CDR2 SYGVKD. Trimming removed 6 bases from V and 3 bases from J; junction bases left unmatched: 7. The CDR3 extends over 14 amino acids. This chain's CDR3 is CAIRTGFQDTEAFF. CDR3 coding DNA: TGTGCCATCAGGACAGGGTTTCAGGACACTGAAGCTTTCTTT.

This clone was counted between two and nine times. The rearrangement links TRBV11-2 to TRBJ2-1; D not resolved. The V gene's germline CDR1 is SGHAT and CDR2 FQNNGV. The CDR3 spans 15 residues. V shed 5 bases and J shed 4 bases, with 15 bases lying between them. CDR3 region: CASSDAVNLYNEQFF. The CDR3 nucleotides are TGTGCCAGCAGCGATGCGGTCAACCTTTACAATGAGCAGTTCTTC. The whole variable domain, remainder taken from reference TRBV11-2 and TRBJ2-1, is EAGVAQSPRYKIIEKRQSVAFWCNPISGHATLYWYQQILGQGPKLLIQFQNNGVVDDSQLPKDRFSAERLKGVDSTLKIQPAKLEDSAVYLCASSDAVNLYNEQFFGPGTRLTVL.

The V and J genes are TRBV27 and TRBJ1-1; the D gene is possibly TRBD1 (5 bases). Trimming pared 9 bases from V and 10 bases from J, leaving 15 bases between. This CDR3 contains 11 residues. Germline V CDR1 and CDR2: MNHEY, SMNVEV (reference sequence). The CDR3 region has the DNA TGTGCCAGTGCCCGGGACTACGGAGCTTTCTTT. Translating it yields CASARDYGAFF.

The chain links TRBV6-2 or TRBV6-3 to TRBJ1-5; D unresolved. Germline CDR1 and CDR2: MNHEY and SVGEGT. This CDR3 is built from 12 residues. Trimming left V 2 bases short and J 13 bases short, with 12 bases between. CDR3 bases: TGTGCCAGCAGTTACGCGGCGGGAGAGCAGCATTTT. Translating gives CASSYAAGEQHF.